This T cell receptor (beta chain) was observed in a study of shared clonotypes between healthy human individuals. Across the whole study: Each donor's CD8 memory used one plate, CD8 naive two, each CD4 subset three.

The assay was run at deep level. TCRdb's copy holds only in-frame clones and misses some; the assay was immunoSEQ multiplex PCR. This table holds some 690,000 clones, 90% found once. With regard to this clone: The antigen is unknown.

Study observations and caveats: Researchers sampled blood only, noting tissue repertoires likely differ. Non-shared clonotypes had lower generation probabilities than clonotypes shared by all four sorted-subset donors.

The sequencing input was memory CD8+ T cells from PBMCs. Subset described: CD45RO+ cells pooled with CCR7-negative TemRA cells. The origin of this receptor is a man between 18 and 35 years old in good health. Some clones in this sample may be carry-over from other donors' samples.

The CDR3 sequence is CAWSRDSPYNEQFF. CDR3 DNA: TGTGCCTGGAGCCGGGACAGCCCCTACAATGAGCAGTTCTTC. The chain employs TRBV30 and TRBJ2-1; TRBD1 matches at 7 bases. The CDR3 has 14 amino acids. Per the germline V gene, CDR1 is GTSNPN and CDR2 is SVGIG (reference sequence). The J segment lost 2 bases and the V segment lost 3 bases, leaving 4 bases of the junction unmatched.